The clone carrying this T cell receptor (beta chain) was observed many times. The antigen is undetermined. The V gene lost 4 bases and the J gene lost 0 bases, with 16 bases spanning the gap. There are 17 residues in the CDR3. Germline V gene lookup returns CDR1 WSHSY and CDR2 SAAADI. These data originate in a study of T cells in Graves' hyperthyroidism and ophthalmopathy. Study-level results: The majority of expanded thyroid clonotypes above 0.001 also appeared in blood.

Authors of the study amplified TCR beta CDR3 regions from RNA transcripts. HTBI primers were the set used in a first-round RT-PCR of the TCR CDR3. TCRdb reanalysed the multiplex PCR reads using MiXCR and keeps one entry per CDR3 protein. Of hundreds of thousands of distinct CDR3 sequences in the sample, approximately 18% are singletons; the top ten hold approximately 35%. Duration under 3 months, a NOSPECS grade of at least 4, and a Clinical Activity Score of at least 3 characterized the ophthalmopathy patients. Exclusion criteria comprised uncontrolled infection, other autoimmune disease, pregnancy or lactation. This sample holds PBMCs from about 9.3 ml fresh peripheral blood.

V is TRBV10-2 and J is TRBJ2-1, with D possibly TRBD2 on 6 matching bases. The sample taken for sequencing was blood. The receptor was derived from a man aged 50-59 years with Graves' ophthalmopathy. CDR3 sequence reads: CASSVPVAVISYNEQFF. The CDR3 bases are TGCGCCAGCAGTGTTCCAGTAGCGGTCATCTCCTACAATGAGCAGTTCTTC.